Shown below are 16 T cell receptor beta chains from a single sample sequenced in a study of blood T cell repertoires in COVID-19. Libraries were prepared by immunoSEQ multiplex PCR; TCRdb keeps only in-frame clonotypes and omits some of them. The sample comprises approximately 40,000 clones, 85% to 90% of which are singletons, and less than 5% rests with the top ten. Sequenced input: peripheral blood. The receptor set was obtained from a man between 40 and 49 years old with COVID-19, enrolled during active disease.

The chain joins TRBV7-9 to TRBJ1-1; D gene ambiguous. Trimming removed 8 bases from V and 0 bases from J, with 10 bases in between. The germline V gene has CDR1 SEHNR and CDR2 FQNEAQ (reference sequence). This CDR3 has 13 residues. This chain's CDR3 is CASLAKMNTEAFF. CDR3 coding DNA: TGTGCCAGCCTAGCCAAAATGAACACTGAAGCTTTCTTT.

The V call is TRBV6-8, the J call TRBJ2-2; maybe TRBD1 (5 bases). The CDR3 is 16 amino acids. V lost 9 bases, J lost 1 base, and 18 bases lay in between. Germline CDR1 reads MNHGY; CDR2 reads SAAAGT. Here the CDR3 reads CARTVARQGNTGELFF. As DNA, the CDR3 is TGTGCCAGGACGGTCGCACGGCAGGGGAACACCGGGGAGCTGTTTTTT.

This clone was recorded only once. The chain uses TRBV2 and TRBJ2-7, with D possibly being TRBD1 (6 bases). This CDR3 region has 14 residues. Trimming took off 7 bases at V and 3 bases at J, with 16 bases between the two ends. Germline V gene sequence: CDR1 SNHLY, CDR2 FYNNEI. The CDR3: CASKPQQGNYEQYF. As DNA, the CDR3 is TGTGCCAGCAAACCTCAACAGGGAAACTACGAGCAGTACTTC.

The CDR3 DNA reads as TGTGCCAGCAGTGAAGTATCAGGGGTTGGCTACACCTTC. It codes for CASSEVSGVGYTF. The chain uses TRBV6-1 and TRBJ1-2; perhaps TRBD1 as D (6 bases). This CDR3 region has 13 residues. Trimming took off 1 base at V and 7 bases at J, with 10 bases between the two ends. CDR1 MNHNS and CDR2 SASEGT come from the germline V gene.

This rearrangement joins TRBV18 to TRBJ1-4, with 8 bases aligning to TRBD1. CDR3 length: 17 amino acids. With 6 bases clipped from V and 0 bases from J, the junction kept 9 bases outside the gene matches. In germline, CDR1 is KGHSH, CDR2 LQKENI. The CDR3 spells CASSLTGGPSTNEKLFF. The CDR3 coding sequence is TGTGCCAGCTCCCTTACAGGGGGACCATCAACTAATGAAAAACTGTTTTTT.

This chain uses TRBV12-3 or TRBV12-4 with TRBJ1-4; D uncertain. The CDR3 covers 13 residues. Trimming stripped 5 bases from V and 8 bases from J, with 12 bases between. The CDR3 sequence is CASSLKGGEKLFF. CDR3 nucleotides: TGTGCCAGCAGTCTCAAGGGAGGCGAAAAACTGTTTTTT.

This clone was seen only a few times. V is TRBV30 and J is TRBJ1-5; perhaps TRBD1 as D (6 bases). V was cut by 1 base and J by 0 bases, with 7 bases left in between. The germline gives CDR1 GTSNPN, CDR2 SVGIG (reference sequence). The CDR3 is 14 amino acids. The CDR3 DNA is TGTGCCTGGAGTGGACAGGTTAGCAATCAGCCCCAGCATTTT. It encodes CAWSGQVSNQPQHF.

This clone occurred a few times. The chain uses TRBV2 and TRBJ1-2; TRBD1 agrees at 9 bases. Losses at the gene ends were 6 bases for V and 2 bases for J; bases not matched to a gene: 1. There are 13 residues in the CDR3. Germline V gene sequence: CDR1 SNHLY, CDR2 FYNNEI. DNA of the CDR3: TGTGCCAGCAGGGGACAGGGAAACTATGGCTACACCTTC. Translation gives CASRGQGNYGYTF. Using reference TRBV2 and TRBJ1-2 for the parts outside the CDR3, the full variable domain is EPEVTQTPSHQVTQMGQEVILRCVPISNHLYFYWYRQILGQKVEFLVSFYNNEISEKSEIFDDQFSVERPDGSNFTLKIRSTKLEDSAMYFCASRGQGNYGYTFGSGTRLTVV.

The V gene is TRBV11-3, the J gene TRBJ2-2; D possibly corresponds to TRBD1 (5 bases). Germline V gives CDR1 SGHNT, CDR2 YENEEA. V dropped 5 bases and J dropped 1 base, with 11 bases sitting between them. The CDR3 is 15 residues long. The CDR3 spells CASSPHTGNTGELFF. CDR3 nucleotide sequence: TGTGCCAGCAGCCCCCATACAGGGAACACCGGGGAGCTGTTTTTT.

The genes are TRBV6-1 and TRBJ1-5, with TRBD1 identical over 7 bases. The V and J ends lost 2 bases and 0 bases, in that order; junction bases with no gene match: 7. Germline CDR1 and CDR2: MNHNS and SASEGT. This CDR3 spans 17 amino acids. In DNA form, the CDR3 reads TGTGCCAGCAGTGAAATAGGGACAGCAAATAGCAATCAGCCCCAGCATTTT. The encoded protein is CASSEIGTANSNQPQHF.

The gene calls are TRBV5-1 and TRBJ1-6; the D gene is possibly TRBD1 (6 bases). V gave up 0 bases and J gave up 12 bases, with 10 bases separating them. Germline CDR1 is SGHRS and CDR2 is YFSETQ. The CDR3 has 13 residues. The CDR3 protein is CASSLDRAGPLHF. Written as DNA, the CDR3 is TGCGCCAGCAGCTTGGACAGGGCAGGACCCCTCCACTTT.

This clone was seen only a few times. V gene TRBV6-5 combines with J gene TRBJ2-1, with a tentative D call TRBD1 (6 bases). V lost 5 bases and J 2 bases, leaving 13 bases between the germline ends. The CDR3 is 15 residues long. Germline V gives CDR1 MNHEY, CDR2 SVGAGI. The CDR3 spells CASSPYGQPYNEQFF. In DNA, the CDR3 is TGTGCCAGCAGTCCCTACGGACAGCCCTACAATGAGCAGTTCTTC.

This clone has only one observation. The chain couples TRBV5-1 to TRBJ2-7; D is possibly TRBD2 (5 bases). The CDR3 extends over 14 amino acids. V was shortened by 0 bases and J by 2 bases, with 9 bases between the two germline ends. Per germline, CDR1 SGHRS and CDR2 YFSETQ. The CDR3 DNA is TGCGCCAGCAGCTTGGGGACTGCACCCTACGAGCAGTACTTC. This gives the protein CASSLGTAPYEQYF.

This chain uses TRBV5-1 with TRBJ2-7, with 7 bases matching TRBD1. V lost 4 bases, J lost 4 bases, and 8 bases stayed unmatched. The V gene's germline CDR1 is SGHRS and CDR2 YFSETQ. The CDR3 runs to 14 residues. CDR3 sequence reads: CASSLETGQYEQYF. The CDR3 DNA follows: TGCGCCAGCAGCCTAGAGACAGGGCAGTACGAGCAGTACTTC.

This sequence joins TRBV12-3 or TRBV12-4 and TRBJ2-1; D not resolved. With 1 base removed from V and 6 bases from J, the gap between germline ends came to 4 bases. The CDR3 is made up of 12 amino acids. CDR3 bases: TGTGCCAGCAGTTTAGTATCCAATGAGCAGTTCTTC. Its protein is CASSLVSNEQFF.

This sequence joins TRBV7-9 and TRBJ2-7, with TRBD2 matching over 7 bases. J lost 3 bases, V lost 5 bases, and 10 bases had no gene match. Germline CDR1 SEHNR, CDR2 FQNEAQ (reference sequence). CDR3 length: 15 amino acids. The CDR3: CASSVQRDGNYEQYF. CDR3 coding DNA: TGTGCCAGCAGCGTCCAGCGGGACGGGAACTACGAGCAGTACTTC. Based on the CDR3 plus reference TRBV7-9 and TRBJ2-7, the full variable domain is DTGVSQNPRHKITKRGQNVTFRCDPISEHNRLYWYRQTLGQGPEFLTYFQNEAQLEKSRLLSDRFSAERPKGSFSTLEIQRTEQGDSAMYLCASSVQRDGNYEQYFGPGTRLTVT.